This T cell receptor (beta chain) was recorded in a study of beta chain features in type 1 diabetes. Study findings and constraints: Significant though moderate, a shortening of TCRB CDR3s appeared in all four CD4+ subsets of Type 1 diabetes patients. When cDNA is sequenced, cells with high TCR expression could be over-represented.

Of the isolated RNA, all was reverse transcribed, and so the sequenced material was expressed TCRB transcripts. Data came from immunoSEQ multiplex PCR; TCRdb stores just in-frame clones and leaves some out. The table shows roughly 160,000 clones, with about 8.1% occurring only once. The authors took one heparinised blood draw, averaging about 120 mL, from each donor. There are a few counts of this clone. What it recognizes is unknown. Germline values: CDR1 LGHNA, CDR2 YSLEER. The CDR3 is 18 amino acids. V was clipped by 0 bases and J by 0 bases, with 12 bases between them. This rearrangement joins TRBV4-3 to TRBJ1-6, with D hard to call. This receptor was taken from a young woman with type 1 diabetes. The sample consisted of central memory CD4+ T cells from blood. The CDR3 nucleotides are TGCGCCAGCAGCCAAGATGCGGGTGGATCCTCCTATAATTCACCCCTCCACTTT. It translates to CASSQDAGGSSYNSPLHF.